The sequence of this TCR beta chain was determined in a study of CD8+CD57+ T cells in acquired aplastic anemia. Study summary: Sorted CD4+ and CD8+ cells yielded DNA averaging approximately 3.5 ug. Around 11 million reads, on average, were obtained for CD4+ cells from healthy donors. Study-wide results and limits: Comparison of patients with controls identified nearly 30 shared CD8+ CDR3 sequences.

TCR beta VDJ and CDR3 profiling used genomic DNA as template. TCRdb processed the reads anew with MiXCR; each CDR3 protein has one entry. The table includes just over 400,000 distinct CDR3 sequences, around 72% detected once. This clonotype was seen many times. Its antigen is as yet unknown. V shed 4 bases, J shed 5 bases, and the junction held 3 bases outside the gene matches. The length of the CDR3 is 15 residues. The germline gives CDR1 SNHLY, CDR2 FYNNEI. Sequencing was carried out using sorted CD4+, CD8+, or CD8+CD57+ T cells (not recorded which) from PBMCs. J is TRBJ2-2 and V is TRBV2, with TRBD2 identical over 11 bases. The sequence derives from a human donor in good health, serving as a control. The CDR3: CASSGLAGQTGELFF. For the CDR3, the DNA is TGTGCCAGCAGTGGACTAGCGGGGCAGACCGGGGAGCTGTTTTTT.